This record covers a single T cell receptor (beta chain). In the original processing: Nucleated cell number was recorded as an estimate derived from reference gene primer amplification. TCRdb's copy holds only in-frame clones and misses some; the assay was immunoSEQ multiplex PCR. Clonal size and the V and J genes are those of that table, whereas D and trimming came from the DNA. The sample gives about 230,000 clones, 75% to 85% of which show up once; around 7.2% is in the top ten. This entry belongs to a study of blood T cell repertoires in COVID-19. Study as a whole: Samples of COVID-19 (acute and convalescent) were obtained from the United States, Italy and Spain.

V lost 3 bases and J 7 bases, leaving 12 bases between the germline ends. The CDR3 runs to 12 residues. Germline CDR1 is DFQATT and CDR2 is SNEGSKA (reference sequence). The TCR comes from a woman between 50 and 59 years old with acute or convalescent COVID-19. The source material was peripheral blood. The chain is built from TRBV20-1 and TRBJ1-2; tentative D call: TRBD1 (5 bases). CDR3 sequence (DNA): TGCAGTGCTAGTCCCGGGGGGAGTGGCTACACCTTC. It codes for CSASPGGSGYTF.